This TCR beta chain was documented in a study of blood T cell repertoires in COVID-19. V lost 6 bases and J lost 7, with 13 bases in between. The CDR3 has 13 residues. Per germline, CDR1 SNHLY and CDR2 FYNNEI. TCRdb's copy holds only in-frame clones and misses some; the assay was immunoSEQ multiplex PCR. The sample has about 340,000 clones, 70% to 90% seen once. The chain links TRBV2 to TRBJ2-1; D gene uncertain. Source material: peripheral blood. The clonotype was recovered from a woman aged 60-70 years with COVID-19, enrolled during active disease. CDR3 amino acids: CASSDGSLNEQFF. The CDR3, as DNA: TGTGCCAGCAGCGACGGGTCACTGAATGAGCAGTTCTTC. Complete variable domain (other parts from reference TRBV2 and TRBJ2-1): EPEVTQTPSHQVTQMGQEVILRCVPISNHLYFYWYRQILGQKVEFLVSFYNNEISEKSEIFDDQFSVERPDGSNFTLKIRSTKLEDSAMYFCASSDGSLNEQFFGPGTRLTVL.